Given below is one T cell receptor (beta chain) in context. V was trimmed by 4 bases and J by 6 bases, leaving 15 bases between them. Per germline, CDR1 MNHEY and CDR2 SMNVEV (reference sequence). This CDR3 region has 14 residues. TCRdb's table, derived via immunoSEQ multiplex PCR, lists solely in-frame clones and lacks some. The table shows 15,000 to 20,000 clones, with approximately 89% occurring only once. This sample was taken from a study of graft-versus-host responses after intestinal transplantation. Sequencing used PBMCs, obtained approximately 3.5 months after intestinal transplant. This clonotype was sampled from a human patient who received an intestinal transplant, so some T cells may come from the graft donor. The chain joins TRBV27 to TRBJ1-2; D is unclear. The CDR3 region has the DNA TGTGCCAGCAGTTCCCACTCGGACGAAAATGGCTACACCTTC. It translates to CASSSHSDENGYTF.